Shown below are 9 T cell receptor beta chains from a single sample sequenced in a study of human T cells and chemical hapten exposure. Stated time point: patch test 2, 6 weeks after DPC sensitization. The treatment here: therapeutic diphenylcyclopropenone sensitization with weekly scalp DPC. TCRdb used MiXCR to reprocess the RACE reads, holding one entry per CDR3 protein. This table has some 84,000 distinct CDR3 sequences, 8% to 13% appearing once. This specimen consisted of whole blood, obtained in connection with sensitization to the hapten diphenylcyclopropenone (DPC). Receptor source: a woman in her 50s with alopecia areata. Some clones in this sample may be carry-over from other donors' samples.

This clonotype was found many times. The rearrangement links TRBV2 to TRBJ2-7; 12 positions agree with TRBD2. Trimming at V came to 7 bases and at J to 0 bases, leaving 13 bases not matched to a gene. The CDR3 runs 18 residues. Looked up from germline, CDR1 is SNHLY and CDR2 is FYNNEI. The CDR3 nucleotides are TGTGCCAGCATCCCATGGGGACTAGCGGGCGCGAGCTCCTACGAGCAGTACTTC. Its protein is CASIPWGLAGASSYEQYF.

This clonotype was found a few times. The chain combines TRBV2 with TRBJ1-1; D gene unclear. V was pared by 5 bases and J by 4 bases, with 14 bases between. CDR1 and CDR2 (germline): SNHLY, FYNNEI. The CDR3 consists of 14 residues. The CDR3 here is CASSMDGPTTEAFF. CDR3 sequence (DNA): TGTGCCAGCAGTATGGACGGGCCTACCACTGAAGCTTTCTTT.

In this sample, this clonotype turned up a few times. The rearrangement joins TRBV20-1 to TRBJ2-7; 7 bases are a match to TRBD2. CDR3 length: 16 residues. Per the germline V gene, CDR1 is DFQATT and CDR2 is SNEGSKA (reference sequence). Trimming cost V 0 bases and J 6 bases; bases outside gene matches: 14. The CDR3 loop reads CSARDEGRARQLEQYF. Here the CDR3 DNA reads TGCAGTGCTAGAGATGAAGGGAGGGCCCGCCAACTCGAGCAGTACTTC.

This clonotype has ten or more counts. The chain has TRBV7-2 and TRBJ1-1; 8 bases map to TRBD1. The ends lost 5 bases at V and 4 bases at J; junction bases unmatched: 15. This CDR3 has 17 amino acids. Germline lookup yields CDR1 SGHTA and CDR2 FQGNSA. The CDR3 loop is CASSPHRGNLGLTEAFF. Here the CDR3 DNA reads TGTGCCAGCAGCCCCCACAGGGGGAATCTGGGGCTCACTGAAGCTTTCTTT. The whole variable domain, remainder taken from reference TRBV7-2 and TRBJ1-1, is GAGVSQSPSNKVTEKGKDVELRCDPISGHTALYWYRQSLGQGLEFLIYFQGNSAPDKSGLPSDRFSAERTGGSVSTLTIQRTQQEDSAVYLCASSPHRGNLGLTEAFFGQGTRLTVV.

At least ten counts were recorded for this clonotype. CDR3 sequence reads: CASSPDRDNEKLFF. CDR3 nucleotides: TGTGCCAGCAGTCCTGACAGGGATAATGAAAAACTGTTTTTT. V gene TRBV6-1 combines with J gene TRBJ1-4, with 7 bases fitting TRBD1. The ends lost 5 bases at V and 4 bases at J; junction bases unmatched: 4. Germline V gene sequence: CDR1 MNHNS, CDR2 SASEGT. CDR3 length: 14 amino acids.

The table lists this clonotype with a few counts. The V gene is TRBV19, the J gene TRBJ2-5; D is possibly TRBD1 (6 bases). The CDR3 runs 13 residues. Germline assignment: CDR1 LNHDA and CDR2 SQIVND (reference sequence). V was trimmed by 5 bases and J by 2 bases, leaving 9 bases between them. CDR3 nucleotides: TGTGCCAGTAGTTCTGGACAGCAAGAGACCCAGTACTTC. It yields the protein CASSSGQQETQYF.

The chain joins TRBV20-1 to TRBJ2-5; 14 bases align to TRBD2. Trimming removed 0 bases from V and 4 bases from J; junction bases left unmatched: 10. This CDR3 comprises 18 residues. Looked up from germline, CDR1 is DFQATT and CDR2 is SNEGSKA (reference sequence). CDR3 sequence reads: CSARDWESGLAGGETQYF. The CDR3 DNA follows: TGCAGTGCTAGAGATTGGGAGTCAGGACTAGCGGGAGGAGAGACCCAGTACTTC.

The table lists this clonotype with a few counts. This chain joins TRBV20-1 and TRBJ2-2; TRBD2 might be the D (5 bases). Germline CDR1 reads DFQATT; CDR2 reads SNEGSKA (reference sequence). The CDR3 is 15 amino acids. Trimming left V 1 base short and J 7 bases short, with 16 bases between. The CDR3 protein is CSARALLASSGELFF. The CDR3 nucleotides read TGCAGTGCTAGAGCCCTTCTGGCTAGCAGCGGGGAGCTGTTTTTT.

In this sample, this clonotype turned up many times. The chain joins TRBV28 to TRBJ2-3, with D hard to call. CDR1 is MDHEN and CDR2 is SYDVKM in the germline V gene. Trimming took off 5 bases at V and 9 bases at J, with 12 bases between the two ends. The length of the CDR3 is 12 residues. In nucleotides, the CDR3 is TGTGCCAGCAGTACCTCGACGGTAACGCAGTATTTT. This translates into CASSTSTVTQYF.